This T cell receptor (beta chain) comes out of a study of shared clonotypes between healthy human individuals. Overall study: Donors had three CD4 naive, three CD4 memory, two CD8 naive and one CD8 memory plate apiece.

This clone occurred a few times. The antigen remains unidentified. From germline, CDR1 is MNHEY and CDR2 SMNVEV (reference sequence). J gave up 10 bases and V 10 bases, and 9 bases lay outside the gene matches. This CDR3 has 13 residues. The data were produced by immunoSEQ multiplex PCR, yet TCRdb's version contains in-frame clones alone and is incomplete. The data show millions of clones, approximately 95% seen once. Study conclusions and caveats: Sequencing depth was predicted to influence how clonotypes are shared among donors.

The chain is built from TRBV27 and TRBJ1-6; 8 bases are shared with TRBD1. This receptor was identified in a man between 18 and 35 years old in good health. The sample was naive CD4+ T cells sorted from blood. As for subset: CD45RA+ positively selected. The CDR3, as DNA: TGTGCCACCCACGGACAGGGAACCTCACCCCTCCACTTT. It codes for CATHGQGTSPLHF.